This T cell receptor (beta chain) was recorded in a study of blood T cell repertoires in COVID-19. Study-wide context: T cells, B-cell-depleted T cells, or PBMCs supplied cDNA or gDNA.

The V and J ends lost 7 bases and 4 bases, in that order; junction bases with no gene match: 3. Germline V gene lookup returns CDR1 KGHDR and CDR2 SFDVKD. The CDR3 covers 14 residues. Produced via immunoSEQ multiplex PCR; TCRdb's table is partial and in-frame only. The data show roughly 61,000 clones, over 70% seen once. This TCR came from a woman between 65 and 79 years old with acute or convalescent COVID-19. The genes are TRBV24-1 and TRBJ2-1; 10 bases map to TRBD2. The sequenced material came from peripheral blood. The CDR3 nucleotides read TGTGCCACCAGAGGGACTAGCGTATACAATGAGCAGTTCTTC. Protein sequence: CATRGTSVYNEQFF.